The subject of this entry is one TCR beta chain. Its antigen is unknown. The entry originates in a study of T cells after yellow fever vaccination. Generation of TCR cDNA used 5'RACE template switching (which added a universal primer site and UMIs). TCRdb independently ran MiXCR on the 5' RACE reads; one entry per CDR3 protein. Of about 320,000 distinct CDR3 sequences in the sample, 3.5% to 4.5% were seen once. Study results and limitations: By day 5 rather than day 15, the secondary response had peaked, though it was weaker.

Germline-derived CDR1 and CDR2 are MGHRA and YSYEKL. This CDR3 is 17 amino acids long. Unmatched junction bases numbered 10, after V lost 4 bases and J lost 5 bases. J is TRBJ2-1 and V is TRBV4-1; TRBD2 matches at 11 bases. This clonotype was sampled from a man younger than 30 who received the YFV17D yellow fever vaccine. Material: PBMCs, obtained 15 days after the yellow fever booster vaccination. The CDR3 loop reads CASSLWSGTSGNNEQFF. Here the CDR3 DNA reads TGCGCCAGCAGCCTATGGTCCGGGACTAGCGGTAACAATGAGCAGTTCTTC.